Below, 27 T cell receptor beta chains from the same sample are listed, as sequenced in a study of T cells in Graves' hyperthyroidism and ophthalmopathy. Amplification yielded TCR beta CDR3 regions, with RNA transcripts as the source. First-round RT-PCR with HTBI primers amplified the TCR CDR3 region. Via MiXCR, TCRdb re-called the multiplex PCR reads, giving one row per CDR3 protein. The sample comprises under 550,000 distinct CDR3 sequences, roughly an eighth of which are singletons, and approximately 5.3% rests with the top ten. The sequencing input was blood. These receptors were collected from a woman younger than 30 with Graves' hyperthyroidism.

The rearrangement joins TRBV29-1 to TRBJ2-1; D gene ambiguous. Germline values: CDR1 SQVTM, CDR2 ANQGSEA. The CDR3 runs 11 residues. Trimming stripped 5 bases from V and 8 bases from J, with 10 bases between. CDR3 region: CSVRAIHEQFF. CDR3 nucleotides: TGCAGCGTTAGGGCGATCCATGAGCAGTTCTTC.

This clonotype was recorded many times. The chain recombines TRBV3-1 with TRBJ2-3, with unresolved D. The CDR3 consists of 15 residues. Per the germline V gene, CDR1 is LGHDT and CDR2 is YNNKEL (reference sequence). Trimming took 4 bases from V and 4 from J, leaving 15 bases between them. The DNA for the CDR3 is TGTGCCAGCAGCCTCCTAGTTTTCCGTCCAGATACGCAGTATTTT. Residues: CASSLLVFRPDTQYF.

This clonotype appeared many times. The rearrangement joins TRBV27 to TRBJ1-1; 7 bases match TRBD1. Trimming at V came to 5 bases and at J to 4 bases, leaving 4 bases not matched to a gene. Germline lookup yields CDR1 MNHEY and CDR2 SMNVEV (reference sequence). CDR3 length: 13 amino acids. This chain's CDR3 is CASSRAGGTEAFF. CDR3 nucleotides: TGTGCCAGCAGTCGAGCAGGGGGCACTGAAGCTTTCTTT.

This clonotype showed up many times. The genes are TRBV20-1 and TRBJ2-1, with TRBD2 matching 7 bases. The CDR3 covers 15 residues. Trimming took 6 bases from V and 3 from J; bases not matched to a gene: 11. Germline assignment: CDR1 DFQATT and CDR2 SNEGSKA (reference sequence). The CDR3 protein is CSARGGLDFYNEQFF. CDR3 sequence (DNA): TGCAGTGCGAGGGGAGGGCTAGACTTCTACAATGAGCAGTTCTTC.

This clonotype was found many times. The rearrangement joins TRBV12-5 to TRBJ2-5; possibly TRBD2 for D (5 bases). Deletions cut 4 bases from V and 5 bases from J, with 17 bases between. The length of the CDR3 is 15 residues. Germline assignment: CDR1 LGHNT and CDR2 FRNRAP. The DNA for the CDR3 is TGTGCTAGTGGTTCAGGACGGGATCAATGGGAGACCCAGTACTTC. It codes for CASGSGRDQWETQYF.

With respect to this clonotype: Since a much larger clone is just one base distant, this may be a read error. The gene calls are TRBV5-1 and TRBJ2-2; the D gene is possibly TRBD1 (5 bases). V shed 6 bases and J shed 4 bases, with 13 bases lying between them. Germline V gene sequence: CDR1 SGHRS, CDR2 YFSETQ. The CDR3 length is 14 residues. CDR3 nucleotide sequence: TGCGCCAGCATAGGACAAGTGAGCACCGGGGAGCTGTTTTTT. Protein product: CASIGQVSTGELFF.

In its sample, this clonotype was seen a few times. CDR3: CASSFRGGAGYTF. CDR3 DNA sequence: TGCGCCAGTTCATTTAGGGGGGGGGCTGGCTACACCTTC. J is TRBJ1-2 and V is TRBV5-1, with D perhaps matching TRBD1 (6 bases). The length of the CDR3 is 13 residues. V shed 8 bases and J shed 7 bases, with 18 bases lying between them. Germline CDR1 reads SGHRS; CDR2 reads YFSETQ.

In this sample, this clonotype turned up many times. The chain's CDR3 is CAWSGRREEFNEQFF. DNA of the CDR3: TGTGCCTGGAGTGGAAGGCGGGAGGAATTCAATGAGCAGTTCTTC. The chain has TRBV30 and TRBJ2-1, with TRBD2 matching 8 bases. The V segment lost 1 base and the J segment 6 bases; nucleotides outside the gene matches: 8. Per the germline V gene, CDR1 is GTSNPN and CDR2 is SVGIG (reference sequence). This CDR3 region has 15 residues.

This sequence joins TRBV7-9 and TRBJ1-2; no clear D. This CDR3 has 12 residues. Germline-derived CDR1 and CDR2 are SEHNR and FQNEAQ (reference sequence). Trimming shortened V by 1 base and J by 7 bases, and 7 bases separated the two germline ends. DNA for the CDR3: TGTGCCAGCAGCTTAGAACGTCGTGGCTACACCTTC. Residues: CASSLERRGYTF.

The rearrangement joins TRBV30 to TRBJ2-7, with D maybe TRBD2 (6 bases). CDR1 is GTSNPN, CDR2 SVGIG, per germline (reference sequence). V lost 2 bases, J lost 4 bases, and 12 bases lay in between. This CDR3 contains 13 residues. The CDR3, as DNA: TGTGCCTGGAGTTTCGGGGGTCCGTACGAGCAGTACTTC. It yields the protein CAWSFGGPYEQYF. The variable domain in full, completed from reference TRBV30 and TRBJ2-7, reads SQTIHQWPATLVQPVGSPLSLECTVEGTSNPNLYWYRQAAGRGLQLLFYSVGIGQISSEVPQNLSASRPQDRQFILSSKKLLLSDSGFYLCAWSFGGPYEQYFGPGTRLTVT.

This clonotype was counted ten times or more. The chain uses TRBV12-3 or TRBV12-4 and TRBJ1-3; D perhaps matches TRBD1 (5 bases). Trimming shortened V by 1 base and J by 1 base, and 11 bases separated the two germline ends. The CDR3 is 16 amino acids. CDR3 residues: CASSLEGRTSGNTIYF. The DNA for the CDR3 is TGTGCCAGCAGTTTAGAGGGACGGACATCTGGAAACACCATATATTTT.

The V gene is TRBV7-3, the J gene TRBJ2-1, with 10 nucleotides matching TRBD1. Germline CDR1 is SGHTA and CDR2 is FQGTGA. This CDR3 has 14 amino acids. V shed 5 bases and J 4 bases; nucleotides not matched to a gene: 2. The CDR3 loop reads CASSTDRGYNEQFF. For the CDR3, the DNA is TGTGCCAGCAGCACGGACAGGGGGTACAATGAGCAGTTCTTC.

V is TRBV6-2 or TRBV6-3 and J is TRBJ2-7; D is ambiguous. V was pared by 5 bases and J by 1 base, with 6 bases between. The CDR3 is 12 amino acids. CDR1 is MNHEY, CDR2 SVGEGT, per germline. The CDR3 bases are TGTGCCAGCAGTCATGCGTCCTACGAGCAGTACTTC. It codes for CASSHASYEQYF.

This rearrangement joins TRBV30 to TRBJ1-2, with a weak D call TRBD1 (5 bases). The germline V gene encodes CDR1 GTSNPN and CDR2 SVGIG (reference sequence). V lost 2 bases, J lost 3 bases, and 16 bases lay in between. The CDR3 has 15 amino acids. The CDR3 DNA reads as TGTGCCTGGAGTACAGGTGCCGTTTTGGACTATGGCTACACCTTC. Its protein is CAWSTGAVLDYGYTF.

In this sample, this clonotype turned up a few times. V usage is TRBV6-1 and J usage is TRBJ2-7, with 7 bases that match TRBD1. The CDR3 length is 14 residues. The junction had 6 bases not matched to a gene; V was cut back by 7 bases and J by 0 bases. CDR1 MNHNS and CDR2 SASEGT come from the germline V gene. The DNA of the CDR3 is TGTGCCAGCACCCAGGGGGTTTTCTCCTACGAGCAGTACTTC. The encoded protein is CASTQGVFSYEQYF.

Concerning this clonotype itself: This may be a read error: a much more frequent sequence differs by one nucleotide. This chain links TRBV28 with TRBJ1-4; 9 nucleotides align to TRBD1. From germline, CDR1 is MDHEN and CDR2 SYDVKM. The CDR3 length is 14 residues. The CDR3 sequence is CAGSSGTGREKLFF. The DNA for the CDR3 is TGTGCCGGCAGTTCCGGGACAGGGCGTGAAAAACTGTTTTTT.

This clonotype has a count of ten or more. The chain joins TRBV28 to TRBJ2-7, with D maybe TRBD1 (5 bases). This CDR3 is built from 13 residues. Between the trimmed V and J ends, which lost 3 bases and 3 bases, there was a span of 9 bases. Germline V gene data show CDR1 as MDHEN and CDR2 as SYDVKM. The CDR3 DNA follows: TGTGCCAGCAGTTTCGACAGCGTCTACGAGCAGTACTTC. It encodes CASSFDSVYEQYF.

This clonotype was counted ten times or more. The J gene is TRBJ2-1, the V gene TRBV28; 8 bases align to TRBD1. There are 16 residues in the CDR3. V lost 3 bases, J lost 2 bases, and 6 bases stayed unmatched. Germline CDR1 and CDR2: MDHEN and SYDVKM. CDR3 coding DNA: TGTGCCAGCAGTTTCATCGGGACAGGTACCTACAATGAGCAGTTCTTC. Protein sequence: CASSFIGTGTYNEQFF.

This clonotype has at least ten counts. The V gene is TRBV29-1, the J gene TRBJ2-1; D ambiguous. Germline CDR1 reads SQVTM; CDR2 reads ANQGSEA. V was cut by 0 bases and J by 3 bases, with 6 bases left in between. CDR3 length equals 13 residues. The CDR3 loop reads CSVEEGGYNEQFF. The CDR3 DNA sequence: TGCAGCGTTGAAGAAGGCGGCTACAATGAGCAGTTCTTC.

This clonotype was counted at least ten times. The rearrangement joins TRBV20-1 to TRBJ2-5; TRBD2 is a possible D gene (6 bases). V gave up 4 bases and J gave up 4 bases, with 19 bases separating them. This CDR3 contains 15 residues. Germline loops: CDR1 DFQATT, CDR2 SNEGSKA (reference sequence). The CDR3 spells CSAMEGIGWIETQYF. As DNA, the CDR3 is TGCAGTGCTATGGAGGGGATCGGGTGGATAGAGACCCAGTACTTC.

The chain joins TRBV4-3 to TRBJ1-4, with D hard to call. V was cut by 0 bases and J by 11 bases, with 16 bases left in between. The CDR3 length is 15 residues. Per the germline V gene, CDR1 is LGHNA and CDR2 is YSLEER. Here the CDR3 reads CASSQEIRERGKLFF. DNA of the CDR3: TGCGCCAGCAGCCAAGAGATAAGGGAGAGAGGCAAACTGTTTTTT.

This chain uses TRBV7-3 with TRBJ1-1; no clear D gene. Germline values: CDR1 SGHTA, CDR2 FQGTGA. Trimming removed 5 bases from V and 1 base from J, with 11 bases in between. The CDR3 is 14 amino acids. The DNA of the CDR3 is TGTGCCAGCAGCCTTCAGATCGCGAACACTGAAGCTTTCTTT. It is translated as CASSLQIANTEAFF.

V and J are TRBV4-1 and TRBJ2-7; D not resolved. Germline-derived CDR1 and CDR2 are MGHRA and YSYEKL. The V end lost 0 bases, the J end lost 3 bases, and 12 bases lay between the germline ends. This CDR3 region has 15 residues. The CDR3 reads CASSQEESSLYEQYF. The DNA of the CDR3 is TGCGCCAGCAGCCAAGAGGAATCCAGCCTCTACGAGCAGTACTTC.

The chain employs TRBV6-1 and TRBJ1-4; 9 positions agree with TRBD1. CDR3 length: 16 amino acids. In germline, CDR1 is MNHNS, CDR2 SASEGT. V shed 6 bases, J shed 7 bases, and the junction held 12 bases outside the gene matches. CDR3 amino acids: CASSGENRGQGEKLFF. CDR3 sequence (DNA): TGTGCCAGCAGCGGGGAGAACAGGGGGCAGGGTGAAAAACTGTTTTTT.

The table lists this clonotype with many counts. This could be a read error, since a much larger clone is one nucleotide away. V and J are TRBV20-1 and TRBJ1-1; perhaps TRBD1 as D (6 bases). The CDR3 has 12 residues. CDR1 is DFQATT and CDR2 is SNEGSKA in the germline V gene (reference sequence). In DNA, the CDR3 is TGCAGTGCTGGGGGGCGGAACACTGAAGCTTCCTTT. Protein sequence: CSAGGRNTEASF.

In its sample, this clonotype was seen many times. The gene calls are TRBV5-1 and TRBJ1-5, with 9 bases matching TRBD1. The CDR3 spans 15 residues. CDR1 SGHRS and CDR2 YFSETQ come from the germline V gene. V gave up 2 bases and J gave up 8 bases; unmatched junction bases: 8. The DNA of the CDR3 is TGCGCCAGCAGCTTAGGGACAGGGAACGGGGAGCCCCAGCATTTT. This gives the protein CASSLGTGNGEPQHF.

The chain carries TRBV27 and TRBJ1-6; 10 bases map to TRBD1. The CDR3 consists of 16 residues. Germline V gives CDR1 MNHEY, CDR2 SMNVEV (reference sequence). The V and J ends lost 8 bases and 4 bases, in that order; junction bases with no gene match: 8. The chain's CDR3 is CASGTGVSGYNSPLHF. The CDR3 nucleotides are TGTGCCAGCGGGACAGGGGTTTCAGGGTATAATTCACCCCTCCACTTT.